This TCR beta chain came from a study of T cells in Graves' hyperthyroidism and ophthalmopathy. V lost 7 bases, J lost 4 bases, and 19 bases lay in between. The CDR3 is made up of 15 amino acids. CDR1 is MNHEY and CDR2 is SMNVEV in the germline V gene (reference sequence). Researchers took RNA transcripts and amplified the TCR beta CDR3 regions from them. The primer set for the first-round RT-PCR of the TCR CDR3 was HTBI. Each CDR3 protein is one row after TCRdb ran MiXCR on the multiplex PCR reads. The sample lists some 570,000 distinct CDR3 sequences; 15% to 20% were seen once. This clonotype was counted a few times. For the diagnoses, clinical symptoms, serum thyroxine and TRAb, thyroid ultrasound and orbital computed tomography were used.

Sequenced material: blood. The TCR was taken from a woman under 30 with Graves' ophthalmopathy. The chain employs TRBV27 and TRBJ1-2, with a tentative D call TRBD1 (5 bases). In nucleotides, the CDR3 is TGTGCCAGCACCCCTTCCGGGACTTATGGCTATGGCTACACCTTC. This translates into CASTPSGTYGYGYTF.